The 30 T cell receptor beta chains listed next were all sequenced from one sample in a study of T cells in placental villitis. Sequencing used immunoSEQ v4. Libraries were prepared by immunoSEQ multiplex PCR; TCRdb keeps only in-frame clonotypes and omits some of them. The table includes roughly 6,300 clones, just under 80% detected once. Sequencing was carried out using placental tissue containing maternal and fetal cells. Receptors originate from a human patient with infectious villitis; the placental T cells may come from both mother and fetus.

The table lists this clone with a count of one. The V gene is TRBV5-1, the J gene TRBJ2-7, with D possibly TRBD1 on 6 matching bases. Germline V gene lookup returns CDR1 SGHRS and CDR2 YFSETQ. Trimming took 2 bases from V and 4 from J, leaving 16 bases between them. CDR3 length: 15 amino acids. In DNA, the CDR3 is TGCGCCAGCAGCTTAATTCCGGGACAATTGTACGAGCAGTACTTC. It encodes CASSLIPGQLYEQYF.

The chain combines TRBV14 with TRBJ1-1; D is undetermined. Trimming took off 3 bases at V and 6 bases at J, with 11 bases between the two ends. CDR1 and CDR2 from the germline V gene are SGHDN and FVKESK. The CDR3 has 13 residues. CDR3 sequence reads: CASSHVLVAEAFF. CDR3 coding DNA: TGTGCCAGCAGCCATGTGTTGGTGGCTGAAGCTTTCTTT.

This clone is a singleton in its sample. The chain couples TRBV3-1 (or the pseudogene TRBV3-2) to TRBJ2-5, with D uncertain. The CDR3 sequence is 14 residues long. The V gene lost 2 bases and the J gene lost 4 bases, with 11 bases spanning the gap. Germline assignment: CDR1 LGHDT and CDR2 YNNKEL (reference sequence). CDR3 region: CASSQINCGETQYF. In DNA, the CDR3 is TGTGCCAGCAGCCAAATAAACTGTGGAGAGACCCAGTACTTC.

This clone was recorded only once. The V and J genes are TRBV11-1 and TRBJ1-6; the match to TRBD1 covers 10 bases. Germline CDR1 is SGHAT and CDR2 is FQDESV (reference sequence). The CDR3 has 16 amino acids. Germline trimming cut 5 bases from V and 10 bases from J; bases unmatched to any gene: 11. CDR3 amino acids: CASSPSLTGGRSPLHF. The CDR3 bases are TGTGCCAGCAGCCCATCATTGACAGGGGGCCGGTCACCCCTCCACTTT. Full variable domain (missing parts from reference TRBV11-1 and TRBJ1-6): EAEVAQSPRYKITEKSQAVAFWCDPISGHATLYWYRQILGQGPELLVQFQDESVVDDSQLPKDRFSAERLKGVDSTLKIQPAELGDSAMYLCASSPSLTGGRSPLHFGNGTRLTVT.

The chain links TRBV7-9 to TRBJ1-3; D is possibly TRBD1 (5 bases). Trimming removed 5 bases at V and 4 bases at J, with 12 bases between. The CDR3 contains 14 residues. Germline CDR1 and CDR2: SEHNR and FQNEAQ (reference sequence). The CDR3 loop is CASSPGTGGNTIYF. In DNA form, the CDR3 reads TGTGCCAGCAGCCCAGGGACCGGCGGAAACACCATATATTTT.

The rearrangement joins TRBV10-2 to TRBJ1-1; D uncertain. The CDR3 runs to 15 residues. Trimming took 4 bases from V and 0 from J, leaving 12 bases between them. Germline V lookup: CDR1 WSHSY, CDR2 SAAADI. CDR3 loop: CASSGYRMMNTEAFF. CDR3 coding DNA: TGCGCCAGCAGTGGTTACAGAATGATGAACACTGAAGCTTTCTTT.

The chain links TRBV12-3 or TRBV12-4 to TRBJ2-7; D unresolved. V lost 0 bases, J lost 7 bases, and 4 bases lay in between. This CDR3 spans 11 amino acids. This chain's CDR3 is CASSLAGEQYF. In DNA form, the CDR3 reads TGTGCCAGCAGTTTAGCGGGGGAGCAGTACTTC.

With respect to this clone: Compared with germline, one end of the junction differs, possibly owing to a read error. CDR3 nucleotide sequence: TGCAGCGTCAAGCGGAGCTCTGGAAGCACCATATATTTT. Translating it yields CSVKRSSGSTIYF. The chain joins TRBV29-1 to TRBJ1-3; D unclear. The germline CDR1 and CDR2 sequences are SQVTM and ANQGSEA. This CDR3 is 13 amino acids long.

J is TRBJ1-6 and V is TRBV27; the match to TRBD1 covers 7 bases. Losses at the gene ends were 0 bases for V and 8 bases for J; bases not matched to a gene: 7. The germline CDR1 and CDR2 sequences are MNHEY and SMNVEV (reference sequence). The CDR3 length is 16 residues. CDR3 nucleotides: TGTGCCAGCAGTTTATCCAACAACAGGGGTTATTCACCCCTCCACTTT. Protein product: CASSLSNNRGYSPLHF.

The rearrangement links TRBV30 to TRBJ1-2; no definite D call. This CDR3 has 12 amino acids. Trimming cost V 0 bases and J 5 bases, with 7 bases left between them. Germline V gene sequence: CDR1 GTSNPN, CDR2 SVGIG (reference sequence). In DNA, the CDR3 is TGTGCCTGGAGTGTAGGCAGATATGGCTACACCTTC. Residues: CAWSVGRYGYTF.

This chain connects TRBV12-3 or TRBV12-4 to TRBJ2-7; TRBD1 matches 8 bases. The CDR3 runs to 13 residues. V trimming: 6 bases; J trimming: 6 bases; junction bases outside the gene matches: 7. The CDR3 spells CASRRQGSGEQYF. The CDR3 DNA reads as TGTGCCAGCAGGCGACAGGGGAGCGGCGAGCAGTACTTC.

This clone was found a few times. The CDR3 DNA sequence: TGCAGCGCCGACCCCCCCCTCCCGGGACTTCTCAACGAGCAGTACTTC. This translates into CSADPPLPGLLNEQYF. V usage is TRBV29-1 and J usage is TRBJ2-7; possible D gene TRBD2, 6 bases. Germline CDR1 and CDR2: SQVTM and ANQGSEA. The length of the CDR3 is 16 residues. V lost 7 bases and J 5 bases, leaving 27 bases between the germline ends.

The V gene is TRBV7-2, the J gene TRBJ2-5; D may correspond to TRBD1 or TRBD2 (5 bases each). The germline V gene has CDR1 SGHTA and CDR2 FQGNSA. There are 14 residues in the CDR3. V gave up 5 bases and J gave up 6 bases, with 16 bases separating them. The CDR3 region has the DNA TGTGCCAGCAGCGGTGGGGCTGAGGGGCAGACCCAGTACTTC. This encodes CASSGGAEGQTQYF.

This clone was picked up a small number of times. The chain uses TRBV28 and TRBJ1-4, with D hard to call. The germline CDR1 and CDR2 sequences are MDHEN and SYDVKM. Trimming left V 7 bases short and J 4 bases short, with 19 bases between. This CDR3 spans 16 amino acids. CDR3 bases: TGTGCCAGCACCTCGGGCGGCGAGGACGTTAATGAAAAACTGTTTTTT. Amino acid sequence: CASTSGGEDVNEKLFF.

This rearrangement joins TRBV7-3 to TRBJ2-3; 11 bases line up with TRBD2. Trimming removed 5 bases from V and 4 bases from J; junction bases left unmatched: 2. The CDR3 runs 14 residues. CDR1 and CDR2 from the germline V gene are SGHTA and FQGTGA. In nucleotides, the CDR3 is TGTGCCAGCAGCCGTAGCGGGGGGGCAGATACGCAGTATTTT. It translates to CASSRSGGADTQYF.

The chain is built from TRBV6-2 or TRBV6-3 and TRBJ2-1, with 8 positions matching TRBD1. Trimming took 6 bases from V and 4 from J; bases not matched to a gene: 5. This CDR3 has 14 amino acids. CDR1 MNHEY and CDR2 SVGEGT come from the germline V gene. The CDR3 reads CASSPRTGYNEQFF. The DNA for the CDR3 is TGTGCCAGCAGCCCTAGGACAGGGTACAATGAGCAGTTCTTC.

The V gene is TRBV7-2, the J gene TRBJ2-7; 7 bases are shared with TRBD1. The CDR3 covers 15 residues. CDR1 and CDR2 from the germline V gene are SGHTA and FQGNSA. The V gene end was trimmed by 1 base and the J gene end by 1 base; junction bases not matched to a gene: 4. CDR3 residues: CASSLVGQVSYEQYF. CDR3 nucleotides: TGTGCCAGCAGCTTAGTCGGACAGGTGTCCTACGAGCAGTACTTC.

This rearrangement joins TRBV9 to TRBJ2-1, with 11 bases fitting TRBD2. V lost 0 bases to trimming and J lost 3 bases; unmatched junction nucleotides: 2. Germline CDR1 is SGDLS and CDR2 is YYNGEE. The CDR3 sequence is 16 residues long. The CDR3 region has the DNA TGTGCCAGCAGCGTAGGAGGACTAGCGGGCTACAATGAGCAGTTCTTC. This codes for CASSVGGLAGYNEQFF.

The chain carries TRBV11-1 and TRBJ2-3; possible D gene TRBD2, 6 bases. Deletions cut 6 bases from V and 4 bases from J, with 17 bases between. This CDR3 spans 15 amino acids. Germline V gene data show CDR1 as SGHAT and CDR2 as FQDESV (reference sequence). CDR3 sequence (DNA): TGTGCCAGCAGTTCACCGACTAGTTGGGCAGATACGCAGTATTTT. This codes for CASSSPTSWADTQYF.

CDR3 protein: CASSLLWDRVRETQYF. The CDR3 nucleotides are TGTGCCAGCAGCCTACTCTGGGACAGGGTTAGAGAGACCCAGTACTTC. V is TRBV7-8 and J is TRBJ2-5; 9 bases are shared with TRBD1. The CDR3 runs 16 residues. After removal of 5 bases from V and 4 bases from J, the junction contained 11 bases not matched to a gene. Germline V gene data show CDR1 as SGHVS and CDR2 as FQNEAQ. The variable domain in full, with the rest retrieved from reference TRBV7-8 and TRBJ2-5, is GAGVSQSPRYKVAKRGQDVALRCDPISGHVSLFWYQQALGQGPEFLTYFQNEAQLDKSGLPSDRFFAERPEGSVSTLKIQRTQQEDSAVYLCASSLLWDRVRETQYFGPGTRLLVL.

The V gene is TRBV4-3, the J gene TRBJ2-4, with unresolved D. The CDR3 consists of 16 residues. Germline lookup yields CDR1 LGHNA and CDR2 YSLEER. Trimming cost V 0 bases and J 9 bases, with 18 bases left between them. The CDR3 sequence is CASSQEGSGQYGIQYF. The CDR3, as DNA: TGCGCCAGCAGCCAAGAGGGGTCGGGTCAATATGGCATTCAGTACTTC.

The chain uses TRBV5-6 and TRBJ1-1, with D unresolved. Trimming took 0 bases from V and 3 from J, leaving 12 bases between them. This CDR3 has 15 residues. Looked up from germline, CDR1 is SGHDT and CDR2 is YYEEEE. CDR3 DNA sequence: TGTGCCAGCAGCTTGGTAACAACAGAGTACACTGAAGCTTTCTTT. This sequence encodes CASSLVTTEYTEAFF.

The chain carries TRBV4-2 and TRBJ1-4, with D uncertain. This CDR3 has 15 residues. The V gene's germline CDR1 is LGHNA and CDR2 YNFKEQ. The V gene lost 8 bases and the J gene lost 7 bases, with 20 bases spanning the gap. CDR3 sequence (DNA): TGTGCCAGCCGCCGAGAGGGAGTTGGTAGTGAAAAACTGTTTTTT. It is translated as CASRREGVGSEKLFF.

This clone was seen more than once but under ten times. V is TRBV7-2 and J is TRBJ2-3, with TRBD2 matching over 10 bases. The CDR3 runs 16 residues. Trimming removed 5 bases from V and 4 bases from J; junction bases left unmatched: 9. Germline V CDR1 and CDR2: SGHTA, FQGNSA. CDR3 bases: TGTGCCAGCAGCCCCCTAGCGGGGGCTCCTCCAGATACGCAGTATTTT. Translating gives CASSPLAGAPPDTQYF.

The CDR3 DNA sequence: TGTGCCTGGAGTGCCATGGGGAGGGATAATTCACCCCTCCACTTT. Translated, it gives CAWSAMGRDNSPLHF. The chain is built from TRBV30 and TRBJ1-6, with unresolved D. V was clipped by 1 base and J by 5 bases, with 12 bases between them. The CDR3 has 15 amino acids. Germline assignment: CDR1 GTSNPN and CDR2 SVGIG (reference sequence).

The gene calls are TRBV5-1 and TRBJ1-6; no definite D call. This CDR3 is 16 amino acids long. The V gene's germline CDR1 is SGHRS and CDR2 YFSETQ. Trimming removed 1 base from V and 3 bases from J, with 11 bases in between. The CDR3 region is CASSLKSQDYNSPLHF. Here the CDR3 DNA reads TGCGCCAGCAGCTTGAAGTCGCAGGACTATAATTCACCCCTCCACTTT.

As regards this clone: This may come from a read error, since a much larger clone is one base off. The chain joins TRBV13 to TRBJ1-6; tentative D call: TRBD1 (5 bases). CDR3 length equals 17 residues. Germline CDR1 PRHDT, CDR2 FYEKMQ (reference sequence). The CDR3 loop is CASNLGARRSYNSPLHF. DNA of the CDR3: TGTGCCAGCAACTTAGGGGCCCGGAGATCCTATAATTCACCCCTCCACTTT.

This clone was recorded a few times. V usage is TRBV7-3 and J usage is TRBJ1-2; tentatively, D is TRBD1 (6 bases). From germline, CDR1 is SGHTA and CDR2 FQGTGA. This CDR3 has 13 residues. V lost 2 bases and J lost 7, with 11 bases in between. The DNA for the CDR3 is TGTGCCAGCAGCTTATATGGGGGCGGTGGCTACACCTTC. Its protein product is CASSLYGGGGYTF. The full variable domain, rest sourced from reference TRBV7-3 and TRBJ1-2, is GAGVSQTPSNKVTEKGKYVELRCDPISGHTALYWYRQSLGQGPEFLIYFQGTGAADDSGLPNDRFFAVRPEGSVSTLKIQRTERGDSAVYLCASSLYGGGGYTFGSGTRLTVV.

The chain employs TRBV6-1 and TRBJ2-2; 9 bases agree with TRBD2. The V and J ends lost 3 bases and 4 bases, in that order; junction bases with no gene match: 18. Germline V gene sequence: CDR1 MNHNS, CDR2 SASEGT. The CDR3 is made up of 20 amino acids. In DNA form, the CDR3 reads TGTGCCAGCAGTGATCCGCGGGCTAGCGGGGCAGAGTGGAGCACCGGGGAGCTGTTTTTT. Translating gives CASSDPRASGAEWSTGELFF.

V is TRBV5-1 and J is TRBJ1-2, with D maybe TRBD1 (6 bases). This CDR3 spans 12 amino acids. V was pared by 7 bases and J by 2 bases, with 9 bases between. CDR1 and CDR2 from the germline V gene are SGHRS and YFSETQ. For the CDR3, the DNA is TGCGCCAGCGCTACAGGGAACTATGGCTACACCTTC. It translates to CASATGNYGYTF.